What follows are 10 T cell receptor beta chains derived from one specimen sequenced in a study of blood T cell repertoires in COVID-19. Profiling relied on immunoSEQ multiplex PCR, and the TCRdb table lists in-frame clones only, not all of them. The sample consists of some 24,000 clones, 80% to 90% of them appearing once. The material sequenced was peripheral blood. These receptors originate from a man between 65 and 80 years old with acute or convalescent COVID-19.

The CDR3 DNA sequence: TGTGCCTCCCGCCGGACAGGGGCCAATCAGCCCCAGCATTTT. Protein sequence: CASRRTGANQPQHF. This chain connects TRBV27 to TRBJ1-5; TRBD1 agrees at 9 bases. Trimming at V came to 11 bases and at J to 3 bases, leaving 8 bases not matched to a gene. This CDR3 is 14 amino acids long. The germline V gene encodes CDR1 MNHEY and CDR2 SMNVEV (reference sequence).

The chain is built from TRBV27 and TRBJ2-1; 7 bases align to TRBD2. The CDR3 runs 15 residues. V lost 5 bases and J lost 6; bases outside the gene matches: 10. Per the germline V gene, CDR1 is MNHEY and CDR2 is SMNVEV (reference sequence). This CDR3 is CASSNLAAGINEQFF. CDR3 DNA: TGTGCCAGCAGTAATCTAGCGGCGGGGATCAATGAGCAGTTCTTC.

The chain is built from TRBV6-5 and TRBJ2-5, with 7 bases fitting TRBD2. CDR1 MNHEY and CDR2 SVGAGI come from the germline V gene. J gave up 4 bases and V 7 bases, and 9 bases lay outside the gene matches. CDR3 length: 14 amino acids. Here the CDR3 DNA reads TGTGCCAGCACCTCGGGGTGGGGGGGAGAGACCCAGTACTTC. Protein: CASTSGWGGETQYF.

This clone was picked up one time. The CDR3 loop reads CASTRQGEGGSPLHF. CDR3 nucleotides: TGTGCCAGCACGCGACAGGGAGAAGGGGGGTCACCCCTCCACTTT. J is TRBJ1-6 and V is TRBV6-5; TRBD1 matches at 7 bases. V lost 7 bases, J lost 10 bases, and 13 bases stayed unmatched. CDR1 and CDR2 from the germline V gene are MNHEY and SVGAGI. The CDR3 contains 15 residues.

The chain couples TRBV3-1 (or the pseudogene TRBV3-2) to TRBJ2-1; 8 bases map to TRBD2. The CDR3 is 15 residues long. In germline, CDR1 is LGHDT, CDR2 YNNKEL (reference sequence). With 3 bases clipped from V and 8 bases from J, the junction kept 9 bases outside the gene matches. The CDR3 nucleotides read TGTGCCAGCAGCCAGCGGGGGGCTTTTATCCATGAGCAGTTCTTC. Encoded protein: CASSQRGAFIHEQFF.

The chain carries TRBV7-2 and TRBJ2-5; 7 bases agree with TRBD2. Per the germline V gene, CDR1 is SGHTA and CDR2 is FQGNSA. J lost 5 bases, V lost 5 bases, and 11 bases had no gene match. This CDR3 is 15 amino acids long. The CDR3 is CASSGGDALGETQYF. The CDR3 nucleotides are TGTGCCAGCAGCGGGGGGGACGCGTTAGGGGAGACCCAGTACTTC.

The rearrangement joins TRBV5-5 to TRBJ1-4; D is unclear. V was trimmed by 7 bases and J by 8 bases, leaving 18 bases between them. The germline CDR1 and CDR2 sequences are SGHKS and YYEKEE (reference sequence). CDR3 length: 14 amino acids. The CDR3 protein is CASLPEGIGEKLFF. DNA of the CDR3: TGTGCCAGCCTTCCAGAGGGAATAGGAGAAAAACTGTTTTTT.

The V gene is TRBV13, the J gene TRBJ2-5, with D maybe TRBD2 (6 bases). CDR3 length: 14 residues. Trimming took off 4 bases at V and 1 base at J, with 10 bases between the two ends. In germline, CDR1 is PRHDT, CDR2 FYEKMQ (reference sequence). In DNA form, the CDR3 reads TGTGCCAGCAGCTCTAGGACTACCCAAGAGACCCAGTACTTC. It yields the protein CASSSRTTQETQYF.

This sequence joins TRBV10-3 and TRBJ2-1, with D tentatively TRBD2 (6 bases). CDR3 length: 13 amino acids. CDR1 ENHRY and CDR2 SYGVKD come from the germline V gene. V was shortened by 10 bases and J by 0 bases, with 10 bases between the two germline ends. The CDR3 DNA follows: TGTGCCAACGGGGGACCCTCCTACAATGAGCAGTTCTTC. Amino acid sequence: CANGGPSYNEQFF.

The chain employs TRBV5-1 and TRBJ2-3, with 8 bases identical to TRBD2. J gave up 5 bases and V 4 bases, and 6 bases lay outside the gene matches. Germline loops: CDR1 SGHRS, CDR2 YFSETQ. There are 14 residues in the CDR3. Here the CDR3 DNA reads TGCGCCAGCAGCGTCCGCGGGGGGCTAGATACGCAGTATTTT. Amino acid sequence: CASSVRGGLDTQYF.